This entry features one T cell receptor beta chain sequence. The clone's antigen remains unknown. No per-base quality is available; no much larger clone lies one base away. The data derive from a study of technical replicates of blood from a few donors (dated by TCRdb to the late 2010s). Via the germline V gene (reference sequence), CDR1 is GTSNPN and CDR2 SVGIG. Clipping removes 1 base from V and 6 bases from J, with 10 as the unmatched junction base count. The cysteine opens and the phenylalanine closes a CDR3 of 18 amino acids. The DNA shown is the 54-base CDR3, in frame from base 1. Libraries were made using the immunoSEQ multiplex PCR assay. TCRdb re-hosts the immuneACCESS table, in-frame sequences only. Its copies lack some clones; in the studies checked, an unresolved V gene accounts for under half of them, and the cause for the rest is not known. The sample table contains some 49,000 clones; only one count was recorded for 92% of them. 3% to 5% of the sample belongs to the ten largest clones.

This clonotype was sampled from a human donor in good health. Some clones in this sample may be carry-over from other donors' samples. What was sequenced was PBMCs. The V and J genes are TRBV30 and TRBJ2-2, and 14 junction bases match TRBD2. CDR3 region: CAWSGFGTSGSRAGELFF. The DNA sequence follows: TGTGCCTGGAGTGGCTTCGGGACTAGCGGGAGTAGGGCCGGGGAGCTGTTTTTT. When the CDR3 is completed using the reference TRBV30 and TRBJ2-2 genes on either side, the full variable domain is SQTIHQWPATLVQPVGSPLSLECTVEGTSNPNLYWYRQAAGRGLQLLFYSVGIGQISSEVPQNLSASRPQDRQFILSSKKLLLSDSGFYLCAWSGFGTSGSRAGELFFGEGSRLTVL.